This T cell receptor beta chain comes out of a study of regulatory T cells in long-lasting Graves disease. Investigators prepared the TCR beta libraries by applying iRepertoire HTBI primers and Arm-PCR of CDR3 regions. TCRdb re-called the multiplex PCR reads through MiXCR, storing one row per CDR3 protein. The data show about 430,000 distinct CDR3 sequences, 21% seen once. V lost 8 bases to trimming and J lost 0 bases, with 13 bases between them. The germline CDR1 and CDR2 sequences are MNHEY and SMNVEV (reference sequence). The CDR3 has 14 residues. Study-wide results and caveats: Persistent Graves' patients showed a TCR diversity that was lower than that of newly diagnosed ones.

This clonotype showed up many times. Its antigen is unidentified. Time point here: persistent/refractory GD, antithyroid drugs over 5 years with positive TRAb. PBMC RNA was the source of the TCR library. This clonotype was obtained from a female donor with Graves disease. The chain couples TRBV27 to TRBJ1-2; the D is unclear. Sample: peripheral blood mononuclear cells (PBMCs), taken when the disease was refractory, from a patient treated with antithyroid drugs. CDR3 sequence reads: CASRTTGTNYGYTF. The CDR3 region has the DNA TGTGCCAGCCGGACGACGGGAACTAACTATGGCTACACCTTC.